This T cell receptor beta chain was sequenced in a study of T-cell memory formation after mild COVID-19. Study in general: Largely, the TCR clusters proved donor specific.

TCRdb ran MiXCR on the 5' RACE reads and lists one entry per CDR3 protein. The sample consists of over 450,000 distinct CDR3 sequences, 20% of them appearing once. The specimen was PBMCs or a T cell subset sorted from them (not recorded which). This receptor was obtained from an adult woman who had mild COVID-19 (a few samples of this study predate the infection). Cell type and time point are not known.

The chain's CDR3 is CASSATWGDNEQFF. The CDR3, as DNA: TGTGCCAGCAGCGCCACATGGGGGGACAATGAGCAGTTCTTC. This chain connects TRBV9 to TRBJ2-1, with D perhaps matching TRBD2 (6 bases). This CDR3 is built from 14 residues. V was cut by 3 bases and J by 5 bases, with 12 bases left in between. Looked up from germline, CDR1 is SGDLS and CDR2 is YYNGEE.